A selection of T cell receptor beta chains follows, all from one sample in a study of T cell changes during pregnancy in multiple sclerosis. The assay was immunoSEQ multiplex PCR, and TCRdb's table has in-frame clones only and misses some. The table lists approximately 70,000 clones, 80% to 95% of them singletons, with 2.3% in the top ten. Sample: peripheral blood, taken in the first trimester of pregnancy. These receptors were taken from a female donor with multiple sclerosis, enrolled in a pregnancy study. The CDR3 runs from the conserved cysteine through the conserved F or W. A D gene is named only where the DNA matches it firmly. Rows may omit the clone size; those that give it use once, few, many or a size class.

d_gene: TRBD1
abundance: -
v_gene: TRBV7-9
j_gene: TRBJ1-4
CDR3aa: CASSSGQGPTNEKLFF

d_gene: TRBD1
abundance: -
v_gene: TRBV30
j_gene: TRBJ2-7
CDR3aa: CAWSRTGGEQYF

d_gene: TRBD2
abundance: -
v_gene: TRBV6-6
j_gene: TRBJ2-1
CDR3aa: CASSYAGLAGDNEQFF

d_gene: -
abundance: -
v_gene: TRBV19
j_gene: TRBJ2-7
CDR3aa: CASSTRTRGGSYEQYF

d_gene: TRBD2
abundance: -
v_gene: TRBV6-5
j_gene: TRBJ2-3
CDR3aa: CASSKSGLLTDTQYF

d_gene: -
abundance: -
v_gene: TRBV9
j_gene: TRBJ1-1
CDR3aa: CASSAREVGTEAFF

d_gene: TRBD2
abundance: -
v_gene: TRBV4-2
j_gene: TRBJ2-1
CDR3aa: CASSQSTSDEQFF

d_gene: TRBD2
abundance: -
v_gene: TRBV4-2
j_gene: TRBJ2-1
CDR3aa: CASSPTSYGNEQFF

d_gene: -
abundance: -
v_gene: TRBV18
j_gene: TRBJ1-6
CDR3aa: CAGQGGGTNSPLHF

d_gene: -
abundance: -
v_gene: TRBV30
j_gene: TRBJ1-6
CDR3aa: CAWSVKGDGSPLHF

d_gene: -
abundance: -
v_gene: TRBV10-3
j_gene: TRBJ1-2
CDR3aa: CAISSPTAFSHGYTF

d_gene: TRBD1
abundance: -
v_gene: TRBV5-1
j_gene: TRBJ1-2
CDR3aa: CASSYGTDLYGYTF

d_gene: -
abundance: -
v_gene: TRBV19
j_gene: TRBJ2-2
CDR3aa: CASSIAGINTGELFF

d_gene: -
abundance: -
v_gene: TRBV28
j_gene: TRBJ2-2
CDR3aa: CASRTTGSPTGELFF

d_gene: -
abundance: -
v_gene: TRBV5-6
j_gene: TRBJ2-1
CDR3aa: CASSLDTYNEQFF

d_gene: -
abundance: -
v_gene: TRBV2
j_gene: TRBJ2-7
CDR3aa: CASCEGAGVWYEQYF

d_gene: TRBD2
abundance: -
v_gene: TRBV5-1
j_gene: TRBJ2-1
CDR3aa: CASSLAPGGPNNEQFF

d_gene: TRBD1
abundance: -
v_gene: TRBV7-7
j_gene: TRBJ2-1
CDR3aa: CASSPQGATLSEQFF

d_gene: TRBD2
abundance: -
v_gene: TRBV13
j_gene: TRBJ2-1
CDR3aa: CASSFLAGGYNEQFF

d_gene: -
abundance: -
v_gene: TRBV28
j_gene: TRBJ2-1
CDR3aa: CASSFLGGRLNEQFF

d_gene: -
abundance: -
v_gene: TRBV6-5
j_gene: TRBJ1-4
CDR3aa: CASRDAGVSNEKLFF

d_gene: TRBD1
abundance: -
v_gene: TRBV11-2
j_gene: TRBJ1-2
CDR3aa: CASSLTQGLDGYTF

d_gene: TRBD2
abundance: -
v_gene: TRBV19
j_gene: TRBJ2-1
CDR3aa: CASSIPSGVMYNEQFF

d_gene: -
abundance: -
v_gene: TRBV30
j_gene: TRBJ1-5
CDR3aa: CAWSGRLDQPQHF

d_gene: -
abundance: -
v_gene: TRBV5-5
j_gene: TRBJ2-2
CDR3aa: CASSRDFNTGELFF

d_gene: TRBD2
abundance: -
v_gene: TRBV19
j_gene: TRBJ2-7
CDR3aa: CASSGGVEQYF

d_gene: TRBD1
abundance: -
v_gene: TRBV27
j_gene: TRBJ2-2
CDR3aa: CASSLDRISGELFF

d_gene: TRBD1
abundance: -
v_gene: TRBV2
j_gene: TRBJ1-4
CDR3aa: CASRAQGANEKLFF

d_gene: TRBD2
abundance: -
v_gene: TRBV9
j_gene: TRBJ2-1
CDR3aa: CASSSRPGGTYNEQFF

d_gene: TRBD1
abundance: once
v_gene: TRBV28
j_gene: TRBJ2-1
CDR3aa: CASRRQGYLEQFF

d_gene: -
abundance: -
v_gene: TRBV27
j_gene: TRBJ2-2
CDR3aa: CASSAPHRDNTGELFF

d_gene: -
abundance: -
v_gene: TRBV5-1
j_gene: TRBJ1-1
CDR3aa: CASSLQANTEAFF

d_gene: TRBD1
abundance: -
v_gene: TRBV19
j_gene: TRBJ1-5
CDR3aa: CASSITGGAGNQPQHF

d_gene: TRBD2
abundance: once
v_gene: TRBV5-6
j_gene: TRBJ2-1
CDR3aa: CASSPGGSGRAGGNEQFF

d_gene: TRBD1
abundance: -
v_gene: TRBV9
j_gene: TRBJ1-5
CDR3aa: CASSVGQGGNSNQPQHF

d_gene: TRBD1
abundance: -
v_gene: TRBV29-1
j_gene: TRBJ1-1
CDR3aa: CSVDAGTGWGVTEAFF

d_gene: TRBD2
abundance: few
v_gene: TRBV15
j_gene: TRBJ2-1
CDR3aa: CATSPRLAGGQNNEQFF

d_gene: TRBD2
abundance: -
v_gene: TRBV18
j_gene: TRBJ2-1
CDR3aa: CASRTLAGGWSNEQFF

d_gene: TRBD2
abundance: -
v_gene: TRBV18
j_gene: TRBJ2-5
CDR3aa: CASSPRLGTSGRVETQYF

d_gene: TRBD2
abundance: -
v_gene: TRBV5-1
j_gene: TRBJ2-3
CDR3aa: CASSGGTSDTDTQYF

d_gene: -
abundance: -
v_gene: TRBV11-1
j_gene: TRBJ1-1
CDR3aa: CASSHEPRGGKWNTEAFF

d_gene: -
abundance: -
v_gene: TRBV7-3
j_gene: TRBJ2-2
CDR3aa: CASSSTGITGELFF